The sequence of this T cell receptor (beta chain) was determined in a study of identifying expanded T cells in peripheral blood. Using immunoSEQ multiplex PCR, the repertoire was profiled, and TCRdb retains in-frame clones only, with some absent. Of around 60,000 clones detected, under 85% appear once; the ten largest clones hold under 20%. Germline V lookup: CDR1 SGHVS, CDR2 FQNEAQ. Deletions cut 0 bases from V and 0 bases from J, with 9 bases between. The CDR3 covers 17 residues. Sequencing was performed on blood. This TCR was sampled from a person aged 18 to 75 in good health. The chain has TRBV7-8 and TRBJ1-6, with a possible D match to TRBD1 (5 bases). CDR3: CASSLASGGSYNSPLHF. The CDR3 nucleotides read TGTGCCAGCAGCTTAGCGTCGGGGGGCTCCTATAATTCACCCCTCCACTTT.